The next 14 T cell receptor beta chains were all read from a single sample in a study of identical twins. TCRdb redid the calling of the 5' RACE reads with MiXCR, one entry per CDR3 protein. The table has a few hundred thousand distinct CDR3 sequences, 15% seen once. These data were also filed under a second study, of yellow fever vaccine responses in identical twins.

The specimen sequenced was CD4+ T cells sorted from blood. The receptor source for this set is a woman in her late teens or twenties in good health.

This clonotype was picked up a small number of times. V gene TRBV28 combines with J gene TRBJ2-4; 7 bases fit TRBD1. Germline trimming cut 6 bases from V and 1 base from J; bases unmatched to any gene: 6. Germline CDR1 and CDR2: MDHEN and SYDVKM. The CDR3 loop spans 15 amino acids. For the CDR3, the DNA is TGTGCCAGCAGCAAAGGGGGCGCGGCCAAAAACATTCAGTACTTC. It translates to CASSKGGAAKNIQYF.

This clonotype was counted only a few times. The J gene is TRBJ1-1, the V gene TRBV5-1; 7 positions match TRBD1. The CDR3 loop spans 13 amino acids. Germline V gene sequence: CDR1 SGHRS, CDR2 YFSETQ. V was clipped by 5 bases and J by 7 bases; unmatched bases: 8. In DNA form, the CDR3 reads TGCGCCAGCAGTCGACAGGGTAGGGGTGAAGCTTTCTTT. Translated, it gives CASSRQGRGEAFF.

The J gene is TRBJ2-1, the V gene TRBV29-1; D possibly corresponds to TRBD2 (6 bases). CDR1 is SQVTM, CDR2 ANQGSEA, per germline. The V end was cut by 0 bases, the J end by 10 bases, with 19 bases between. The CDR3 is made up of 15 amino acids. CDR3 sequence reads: CSVEDPGRGDGEQFF. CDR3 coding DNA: TGCAGCGTTGAAGACCCGGGACGCGGGGACGGCGAGCAGTTCTTC.

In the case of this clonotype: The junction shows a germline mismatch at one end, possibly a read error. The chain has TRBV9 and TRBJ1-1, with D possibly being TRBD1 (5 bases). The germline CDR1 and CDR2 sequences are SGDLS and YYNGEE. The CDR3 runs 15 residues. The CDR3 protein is CASSRGPEVGAEAFF. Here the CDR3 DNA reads TGTGCGAGCAGCCGGGGACCCGAGGTAGGCGCTGAAGCTTTCTTT.

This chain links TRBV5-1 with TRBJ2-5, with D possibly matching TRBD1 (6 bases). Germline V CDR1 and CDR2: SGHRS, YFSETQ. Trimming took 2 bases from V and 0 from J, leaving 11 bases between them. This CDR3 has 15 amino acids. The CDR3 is CASSFGRTDQETQYF. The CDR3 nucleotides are TGCGCCAGCAGCTTCGGGCGGACAGACCAAGAGACCCAGTACTTC.

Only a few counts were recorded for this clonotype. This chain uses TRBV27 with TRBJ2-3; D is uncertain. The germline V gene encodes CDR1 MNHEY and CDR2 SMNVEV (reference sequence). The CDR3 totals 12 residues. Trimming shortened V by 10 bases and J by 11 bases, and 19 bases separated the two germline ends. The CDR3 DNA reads TGTGCCACCTGGGAAAGACATTCGGGGCAGTATTTT. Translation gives CATWERHSGQYF.

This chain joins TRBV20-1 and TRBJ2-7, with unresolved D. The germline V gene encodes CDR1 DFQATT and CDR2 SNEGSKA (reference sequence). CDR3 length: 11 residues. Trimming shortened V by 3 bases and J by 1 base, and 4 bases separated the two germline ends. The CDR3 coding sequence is TGCAGTGCTAGTCAGTCCTACGAGCAGTACGTC. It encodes CSASQSYEQYV.

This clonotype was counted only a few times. CDR3 amino acids: CASSQTPGTSGASSYNEQFF. For the CDR3, the DNA is TGCGCCAGCAGTCAGACGCCCGGGACTAGCGGGGCGAGCTCCTACAATGAGCAGTTCTTC. The chain is built from TRBV5-1 and TRBJ2-1; 13 bases agree with TRBD2. This CDR3 contains 20 residues. Germline V gene sequence: CDR1 SGHRS, CDR2 YFSETQ. The junction had 14 bases not matched to a gene; V was cut back by 5 bases and J by 0 bases.

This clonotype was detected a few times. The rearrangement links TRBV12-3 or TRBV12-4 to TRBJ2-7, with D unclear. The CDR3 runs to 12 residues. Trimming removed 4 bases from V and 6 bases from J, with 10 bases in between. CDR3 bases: TGTGCCAGCAGTTCCCTAATGGGCGAGCAGTACTTC. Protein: CASSSLMGEQYF.

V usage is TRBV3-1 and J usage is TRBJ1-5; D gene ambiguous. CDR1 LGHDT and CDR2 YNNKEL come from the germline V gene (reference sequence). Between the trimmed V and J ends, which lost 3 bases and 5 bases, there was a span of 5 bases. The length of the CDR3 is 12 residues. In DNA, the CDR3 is TGTGCCAGCAGCCACTCCGATCAGCCCCAGCATTTT. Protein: CASSHSDQPQHF.

CDR3 protein: CAISEAITTNTEAFF. CDR3 nucleotide sequence: TGTGCCATCAGTGAGGCCATTACAACGAACACTGAAGCTTTCTTT. V is TRBV10-3 and J is TRBJ1-1, with D hard to call. Germline V gives CDR1 ENHRY, CDR2 SYGVKD. There are 15 residues in the CDR3. V was cut by 2 bases and J by 1 base, with 11 bases left in between.

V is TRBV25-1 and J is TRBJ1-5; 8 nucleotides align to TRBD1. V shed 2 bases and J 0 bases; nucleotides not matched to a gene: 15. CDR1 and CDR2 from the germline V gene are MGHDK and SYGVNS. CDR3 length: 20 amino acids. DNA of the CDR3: TGTGCCAGCAGTGAAGAGAGGACAGGGATCTTCCGTCGTAGCAATCAGCCCCAGCATTTT. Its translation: CASSEERTGIFRRSNQPQHF.

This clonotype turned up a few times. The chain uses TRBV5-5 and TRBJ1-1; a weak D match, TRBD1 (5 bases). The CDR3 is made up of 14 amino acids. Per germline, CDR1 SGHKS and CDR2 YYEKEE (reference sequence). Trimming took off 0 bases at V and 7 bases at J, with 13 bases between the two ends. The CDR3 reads CASSLEPIGGEAFF. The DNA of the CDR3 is TGTGCCAGCAGCTTGGAACCGATTGGGGGTGAAGCTTTCTTT.

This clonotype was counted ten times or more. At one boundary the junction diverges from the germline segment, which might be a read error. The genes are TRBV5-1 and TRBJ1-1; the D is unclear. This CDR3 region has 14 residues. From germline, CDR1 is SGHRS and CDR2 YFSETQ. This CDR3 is CASSLGSQNTEAFF. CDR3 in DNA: TGTGCCAGCAGTTTGGGCAGTCAGAACACTGAAGCTTTCTTT. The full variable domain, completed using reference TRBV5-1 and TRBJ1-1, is KAGVTQTPRYLIKTRGQQVTLSCSPISGHRSVSWYQQTPGQGLQFLFEYFSETQRNKGNFPGRFSGRQFSNSRSEMNVSTLELGDSALYLCASSLGSQNTEAFFGQGTRLTVV.